These 11 T cell receptor beta chains came from one sample sequenced in a study of blood T cell repertoires in COVID-19. TCRdb's copy holds only in-frame clones and misses some; the assay was immunoSEQ multiplex PCR. This table has 200,000 to 300,000 clones, about nine tenths appearing once. Sequenced: peripheral blood. The receptors shown here come from a man aged 60 to 69 with acute or convalescent COVID-19.

V usage is TRBV11-1 and J usage is TRBJ1-1, with a tentative D call TRBD1 (5 bases). Germline lookup yields CDR1 SGHAT and CDR2 FQDESV (reference sequence). The CDR3 has 15 amino acids. V dropped 2 bases and J dropped 2 bases, with 12 bases sitting between them. In DNA form, the CDR3 reads TGTGCCAGCAGCTTACCCGACAGTCCAAACACTGAAGCTTTCTTT. Translation: CASSLPDSPNTEAFF.

This clone was detected once. This chain's CDR3 is CASLHGVSTDTQYF. In DNA form, the CDR3 reads TGTGCCAGCCTACACGGGGTTAGCACAGATACGCAGTATTTT. The chain carries TRBV28 and TRBJ2-3, with D perhaps matching TRBD2 (5 bases). Trimming removed 8 bases from V and 0 bases from J, with 12 bases in between. Germline loops: CDR1 MDHEN, CDR2 SYDVKM. This CDR3 is built from 14 residues.

The chain is built from TRBV30 and TRBJ1-2; TRBD1 agrees at 9 bases. The V gene end was trimmed by 4 bases and the J gene end by 7 bases; junction bases not matched to a gene: 13. From germline, CDR1 is GTSNPN and CDR2 SVGIG (reference sequence). The CDR3 totals 15 residues. The CDR3 sequence is CAWTGTGPSRGGYTF. CDR3 bases: TGTGCCTGGACTGGGACAGGGCCTTCTCGGGGTGGCTACACCTTC.

The V gene is TRBV7-3, the J gene TRBJ1-5, with TRBD1 matching 9 bases. V gave up 0 bases and J gave up 3 bases; unmatched junction bases: 15. In germline, CDR1 is SGHTA, CDR2 FQGTGA. The CDR3 runs 20 residues. CDR3 sequence reads: CASSLTGRTIRDRVNQPQHF. CDR3 in DNA: TGTGCCAGCAGCTTAACGGGTCGCACGATTCGGGACAGGGTCAATCAGCCCCAGCATTTT.

The DNA of the CDR3 is TGCAGCGTTGTCCCAGGGGGCAGGGGGAACACTGAAGCTTTCTTT. It encodes CSVVPGGRGNTEAFF. The chain recombines TRBV29-1 with TRBJ1-1, with 8 bases fitting TRBD1. Losses at the gene ends were 4 bases for V and 1 base for J; bases not matched to a gene: 8. The germline gives CDR1 SQVTM, CDR2 ANQGSEA. The CDR3 contains 15 residues.

The chain recombines TRBV6-5 with TRBJ1-1; the D gene is possibly TRBD1 (5 bases). Germline-derived CDR1 and CDR2 are MNHEY and SVGAGI. The CDR3 sequence is 15 residues long. V lost 6 bases and J lost 7, with 21 bases in between. CDR3 nucleotide sequence: TGTGCCAGCAGGCACTATAGCCCAGGGTTTAATGAAGCTTTCTTT. Translation: CASRHYSPGFNEAFF.

This chain joins TRBV27 and TRBJ1-1, with D possibly being TRBD1 (5 bases). The CDR3 extends over 14 amino acids. The V gene lost 4 bases and the J gene lost 4 bases, with 13 bases spanning the gap. Per the germline V gene, CDR1 is MNHEY and CDR2 is SMNVEV (reference sequence). The CDR3 here is CASSSLGGSTEAFF. The CDR3 DNA is TGTGCCAGCAGTTCCCTCGGGGGTAGCACTGAAGCTTTCTTT.

The chain uses TRBV7-2 and TRBJ1-4, with a weak D call TRBD1 (5 bases). With 5 bases removed from V and 3 bases from J, the gap between germline ends came to 10 bases. The length of the CDR3 is 14 residues. Germline V gene data show CDR1 as SGHTA and CDR2 as FQGNSA. The CDR3 sequence: CASSPEGANEKLFF. CDR3 bases: TGTGCCAGCAGCCCCGAAGGGGCTAATGAAAAACTGTTTTTT.

The V gene is TRBV28, the J gene TRBJ2-1, with D possibly TRBD2 on 6 matching bases. Germline CDR1 and CDR2: MDHEN and SYDVKM. V lost 3 bases and J 4 bases, leaving 16 bases between the germline ends. The CDR3 extends over 16 amino acids. DNA for the CDR3: TGTGCCAGCAGTTTTGAAACCGGGGGAATATACAATGAGCAGTTCTTC. It is translated as CASSFETGGIYNEQFF.

This sequence joins TRBV28 and TRBJ1-1; tentatively, D is TRBD1 (5 bases). CDR1 MDHEN and CDR2 SYDVKM come from the germline V gene. CDR3 size: 15 residues. V was shortened by 4 bases and J by 0 bases, with 12 bases between the two germline ends. CDR3 region: CASSSPAGMNTEAFF. Written as DNA, the CDR3 is TGTGCCAGCAGTTCCCCCGCAGGGATGAACACTGAAGCTTTCTTT.

J is TRBJ2-5 and V is TRBV10-2; 9 nucleotides line up with TRBD1. The V gene's germline CDR1 is WSHSY and CDR2 SAAADI. V was pared by 7 bases and J by 5 bases, with 11 bases of the junction left unmatched. This CDR3 contains 15 residues. CDR3 sequence: CASTEGDRAGETQYF. The CDR3 nucleotides are TGCGCCAGCACCGAGGGGGACAGGGCGGGCGAGACCCAGTACTTC.